This T cell receptor (beta chain) was profiled in a study of cytomegalovirus exposure and HLA in healthy donors (dated by TCRdb to between 2016 and 2019). About the full investigation: An earlier analysis of roughly 570 of the donors reported under 300 Gb of sequence data and 117 million unique TCR beta sequences obtained from about 179 million T cells. An early release that covered several hundred HLA-typed donors contained about 290 gigabases of sequencing data and 85 million to 100 million unique TCR sequences. The genetic ancestry cluster associated with self-reported Caucasian donors included 81% of the 300 to 450 genotyped donors. The study was designed to test whether signatures of past pathogen exposure could be identified by cataloging public T cell receptors. Using immunosequencing, the study profiled T cell repertoires from 500 to 800 subjects and related those repertoires to cytomegalovirus serostatus. A separate validation cohort of over 95 different subjects was used in addition to the approximately 700-subject first cohort. To predict cytomegalovirus infection status, the study brought together high-throughput TCR immunosequencing, statistical association of individual TCRs with disease status, and machine learning. A later analysis re-examined previously published TCR beta repertoires from 500 to 700 donors and added high-resolution HLA genotyping to investigate patterns of TCR occurrence. Rather than using new phenotypic data, the later analysis identified candidate immune exposures from TCR beta sequences and from how often those sequences occurred across donors. An earlier analysis of some 500 of the donors used high-throughput TCR beta sequencing to judge whether each TCR beta V gene segment behaved as functional or pseudogenic. Donor age, sex, ethnicity and CMV serostatus were collected together with the repertoire data. A later genetic analysis used genome-wide SNP genotypes for about 55% of the 666 donors, treating that subset as a discovery cohort. All discovery cohort repertoires had been generated on a single sequencing platform. Both class I and class II loci were covered by HLA typing, at four-digit resolution. Typing coverage varied by locus: about 620-640 donors for A, B, C, DRB1 and DQB1; more than 500 for DQA1; nearly 610 for DPA1; approximately 450 for DPB1. Because of strong linkage in the cohort, a few DR-DQ haplotypes were treated as single units for association and clustering. On average, over 200,000 unique TCR beta nucleotide sequences were sequenced per donor among about 400 genotyped donors of the cohort, with roughly 19% of those sequences being non-productive.

The cohort was made up of approximately 670 healthy bone marrow donors. Cohort members were all nominally healthy when sampled, although unrecorded immune exposures were likely present. The donor was CMV seropositive and belonged to the group of 250 to 300 seropositive cohort members. A peripheral blood sample was collected from each donor, and TCR beta sequencing was performed on peripheral blood mononuclear cells. Genomic DNA extraction from the blood cell samples was performed with the Qiagen DNeasy Blood Extraction Kit. General study outcomes and caveats: Strong co-occurrence of HLA alleles, especially DR and DQ, made assigning TCR associations to individual alleles difficult. Compared with the approximately 720-donor mean, donors in an Asian-associated ancestry cluster had fewer N-insertions in productive TCRs, according to a later genetic analysis. A cluster of highly shared sequence variants was judged likely to represent a technical artifact of the sequencing pipeline. A later genetic analysis associated a missense DCLRE1C variant with V-gene and J-gene trimming of TCR beta chains, and an independent cohort replicated the association. A few of the identified cytomegalovirus-associated TCR beta chains were confirmed in vitro to be specific for cytomegalovirus antigens. In both the original and validation cohorts, the classifier was reported to diagnose cytomegalovirus status with high specificity and sensitivity. Presence/absence analyses assumed roughly uniform sequencing depth across donors, an assumption that may not hold. In the study, approximately 160 TCR beta chains were listed as associated with cytomegalovirus. In a later analysis, TCR association rates were found to vary across HLA loci, with the most associated TCRs seen for DRB1 alleles and the fewest for HLA-C alleles. A further reported finding was that TCR beta sequences accurately predicted the HLA-A and HLA-B alleles for most subjects in the first cohort. Because counts were too low, seventeen rarely observed V segments, including chromosome 9 orphons, were excluded from the earlier analysis of about 500 of the donors. Only TCR beta chains were sequenced in this cohort, and the absence of alpha or paired-chain data limited detectable features. At a false discovery rate of 0.05, a later analysis linked around 15,000 TCR beta sequences to specific HLA alleles. Correlated functional status among segregating V segments might be attributable to linkage disequilibrium, but an unknown experimental factor could not be ruled out. Broadly in line with IMGT annotations, most TCR beta V segments showed up in productive rearrangements about 90% or about 30% of the time in an earlier analysis of some 590 of the donors. A later analysis found that HLA-associated TCR beta chains were more clonally expanded and had lower generation probabilities than equally common non-associated chains. Most TCR sequences were seen in very few donors, while some public TCRs were found in many individuals. The only immune exposure information available for the cohort was CMV serostatus. The authors suggested that the approach could potentially be extended to other disease states and immunological phenotypes. HLA typing was unavailable for some donors at each locus, so association tests used only the typed subset. In a later analysis, several top co-occurrence clusters were reported to appear linked to parvovirus B19, influenza, CMV and Epstein-Barr virus. According to a later analysis, most CMV-associated TCR beta chains appeared to be HLA-restricted, and the HLA associations seemed to be driven largely by CMV exposure.

Library preparation was by the immunoSEQ multiplex PCR assay. For the multiplex PCR, a mixture combining 60 forward primers for TCR Vbeta segments and 13 reverse primers for TCR Jbeta segments was used. A multiplex PCR assay on genomic DNA amplified the CDR3 region of rearranged TCR beta genes. The amplified TCR beta libraries were sequenced on the Illumina HiSeq System as 87-base-pair reads. Concerning the study's data processing: In a later analysis, tens of millions of unique TCR beta chains were counted across the 500 to 850 repertoires, and around 11 million of these chains were shared by at least two donors. Raw reads were error-corrected and collapsed into unique sequences with a nearest-neighbor algorithm that merged closely related sequences to remove PCR and sequencing errors. To assign V, D and J gene segments, CDR3 sequences were aligned to IMGT reference sequences. For a sequence to be retained, at least a six-nucleotide match to both a V gene segment and a J gene segment was required. A rearrangement was called productive if the CDR3 had no stop codons and remained in frame with V and J, and every other rearrangement was called non-productive. Following IMGT convention, CDR3 was defined as the stretch from the second conserved V-encoded cysteine up to the conserved J-encoded phenylalanine. Sequences without an unambiguous match to a single V gene segment were excluded from the earlier analysis of about 600 of the donors. An earlier analysis of 587 of the donors classified V segments as functional when productive rearrangements were above 56.7% and as segregating when the standard deviation between donors was above 5%. A statistical classification framework was built to diagnose cytomegalovirus status from the catalog of TCR beta chain sequences. In a later analysis, V and J genes were assigned by comparing TCR nucleotide sequences against IMGT/GENE-DB human TR gene sequences. The TCRdist pipeline was used in a later analysis to assign CDR3 sequences and most-parsimonious VDJ recombination scenarios. A later analysis defined each TCR beta chain by its CDR3 amino acid sequence plus V-gene family, and excluded reads lacking a unique V-gene family. To address suspected cross-contamination and a sequencing artifact, a later analysis removed 592 highly shared, low-generation-probability nucleotide sequences. In a later analysis, a clonal expansion index for each public chain was calculated from normalized within-repertoire ranks of inferred template counts. A later analysis computed generation probabilities with a VDJ recombination model fitted to out-of-frame rearrangements, and checked the results against IGoR. In a later analysis, hypergeometric tests were used to score TCR-TCR, TCR-HLA and TCR-CMV co-occurrence, with a repertoire-size bias correction applied to TCR pairs. A later analysis estimated false discovery rates by permuting HLA or CMV assignments 20 times. In a later analysis, co-occurring TCRs were grouped using DBSCAN, with TCRdist sequence similarity added in when clustering inside HLA-allele-positive subsets. Repertoires with fewer than 30,000 or more than 120,000 public chains, plus five repertoires with anomalous nucleotide sharing, were excluded from co-occurrence clustering. Entries here come from immuneACCESS through TCRdb and include only in-frame sequences with V and J called. Some clones fail to appear in such tables; in the studies checked, an unresolved V gene covers under half of the shortfall, and the cause of the remainder is unknown. V and J calls and clone size are those listed in that table; D and trimming were worked out from the DNA. For this sample the table gives 150,000 to 200,000 clones, of which roughly 85% were detected only once. The biggest ten clones account for about 14% of the sample.

About this clone: Its recognized antigen is unknown. The record has no base qualities; no much larger clone is one base away.

The clonotype was recovered from a man aged 50 to 60 in good health and CMV-seropositive. The sample consisted of PBMCs.

The nucleotides read TGCAGCGTTGAAGTTTCTGTGACTGAAGCTTTCTTT. It codes for CSVEVSVTEAFF. The V and J segments used are TRBV29-1 and TRBJ1-1; confidence is insufficient to name the D gene. The CDR3 goes from the cysteine to the phenylalanine over 12 residues. Only the CDR3 portion is preserved as DNA: 36 bases, with reading frame beginning at the first base. V and J lose 1 base and 5 bases, and a span of 8 bases separates them. CDR1 and CDR2, looked up from the germline V gene, are SQVTM and ANQGSEA.